This is a list of T cell receptor beta chains from one sample in a study of OX40 agonist ivuxolimab in advanced cancers. Profiled with immunoSEQ multiplex PCR; TCRdb holds only in-frame clones, not every one. This repertoire shows about 74,000 clones, roughly 80% found once; its top ten account for 5.5% to 7%. The sample consisted of CD4+ or CD8+ T cells sorted from blood, taken in a trial of the OX40 agonist ivuxolimab. These receptor sequences come from an adult with an advanced solid tumor such as melanoma, head and neck, liver or kidney cancer. The CDR3 runs from the conserved cysteine through the conserved F or W. Each record gives: V gene, clone size, J gene, D gene, CDR3 protein, CDR3 DNA. D genes are given only for firm matches. Expanded clones get a size class; other rows say once, few or many, or leave the size out.

TRBV2,NA,TRBJ2-1,NA,CAFNSQRRASYNEQFF,TGTGCCTTCAACTCTCAGAGGAGGGCCTCCTACAATGAGCAGTTCTTC
TRBV30,once,TRBJ1-2,NA,CAWSSRGRQYGYTF,TGTGCCTGGAGTAGCCGGGGGCGACAGTATGGCTACACCTTC
TRBV2,NA,TRBJ1-5,NA,CASSYPGTNQPQHF,TGTGCCAGCAGTTACCCGGGGACCAATCAGCCCCAGCATTTT
TRBV18,NA,TRBJ1-5,NA,CASSPGGNQPQHF,TGTGCCAGCTCACCCGGGGGGAATCAGCCCCAGCATTTT
TRBV28,once,TRBJ2-3,NA,CASSLQGPDTQYF,TGTGCCAGCAGTTTACAAGGTCCAGATACGCAGTATTTT
TRBV5-8,NA,TRBJ2-1,TRBD2,CASSPWTSGSSYNEQFF,TGTGCCAGCAGCCCTTGGACTAGCGGGAGCTCCTACAATGAGCAGTTCTTC
TRBV28,once,TRBJ2-4,NA,CASNRRPKNIQYF,TGTGCTAGTAATCGAAGGCCCAAAAACATTCAGTACTTC
TRBV30,few,TRBJ1-2,NA,CAWSRGNYGYTF,TGTGCCTGGAGTAGGGGTAACTATGGCTACACCTTC
TRBV10-3,NA,TRBJ1-5,NA,CAISGQENQPQHF,TGTGCCATCAGTGGACAGGAGAATCAGCCCCAGCATTTT
TRBV9,NA,TRBJ2-3,TRBD2,CASSAFTGTIPDF,TGTGCCAGCAGCGCGTTCACCGGGACTATCCCGGATTTT
TRBV2,NA,TRBJ2-1,NA,CASSEPPDEQFF,TGTGCCAGCAGTGAACCCCCGGATGAGCAGTTCTTC
TRBV5-1,NA,TRBJ2-2,NA,CASSLVGVANTGELFF,TGCGCCAGCAGCTTGGTGGGGGTGGCGAACACCGGGGAGCTGTTTTTT
TRBV5-6,NA,TRBJ2-7,NA,CASSFLGGTSYEQYF,TGTGCCAGCAGCTTCCTTGGGGGGACATCCTACGAGCAGTACTTC
TRBV5-6,NA,TRBJ2-4,TRBD1,CASRYTGGANIQYF,TGTGCCAGCAGGTATACAGGGGGCGCAAACATTCAGTACTTC
TRBV15,NA,TRBJ2-3,NA,CATKRAGGTQYF,TGTGCCACCAAGAGGGCCGGGGGTACGCAGTATTTT
TRBV30,NA,TRBJ1-4,NA,CAWSVLNGLLNEKLFF,TGTGCCTGGAGTGTACTTAATGGACTACTTAATGAAAAACTGTTTTTT
TRBV5-1,few,TRBJ1-1,NA,CASSPTPETNTEAFF,TGCGCCAGCAGCCCCACTCCCGAAACGAACACTGAAGCTTTCTTT
TRBV9,NA,TRBJ2-1,NA,CASSGTYNEQFF,TGTGCCAGCAGCGGTACTTACAATGAGCAGTTCTTC
TRBV7-2,NA,TRBJ2-5,NA,CASSLGGQETQYF,TGTGCCAGCAGCTTAGGAGGCCAAGAGACCCAGTACTTC
TRBV5-4,NA,TRBJ2-1,NA,CASSFHRQAYNEQFF,TGTGCCAGCAGCTTCCACCGACAGGCGTACAATGAGCAGTTCTTC
TRBV5-1,NA,TRBJ1-2,NA,CASSLSRDLYGYTF,TGCGCCAGCAGCTTGAGCAGGGACCTCTATGGCTACACCTTC
TRBV10-3,NA,TRBJ1-5,NA,CAISPRPDQPQHF,TGTGCCATCAGTCCAAGGCCCGATCAGCCCCAGCATTTT
TRBV7-2,NA,TRBJ2-3,NA,CASSLDRRTDTQYF,TGTGCCAGCAGCTTAGACAGACGCACAGATACGCAGTATTTT
TRBV5-5,NA,TRBJ2-1,NA,CASILSVIDEQFF,TGTGCCAGCATCCTATCAGTGATCGATGAGCAGTTCTTC
TRBV18,NA,TRBJ2-7,NA,CASSPPNRVRNEQYF,TGTGCCAGCTCACCACCGAACAGGGTGAGGAACGAGCAGTACTTC
TRBV6-5,NA,TRBJ1-2,TRBD1,CASSYLGTGAIYGYTF,TGTGCCAGCAGTTACTTGGGGACAGGGGCAATCTATGGCTACACCTTC
TRBV9,NA,TRBJ2-7,NA,CASSVSGGLVPYEQYF,TGTGCCAGCAGCGTCAGTGGGGGGCTCGTTCCCTACGAGCAGTACTTC
TRBV6-1,NA,TRBJ2-3,NA,CASSEDGGYSTDTQYF,TGTGCCAGCAGTGAAGATGGGGGCTATAGCACAGATACGCAGTATTTT
TRBV6-5,NA,TRBJ1-5,NA,CASGFTGLGNQPQHF,TGTGCCAGCGGGTTTACAGGGCTGGGGAATCAGCCCCAGCATTTT
TRBV2,NA,TRBJ2-2,NA,CASSSTGELFF,TGTGCCAGCAGTTCGACCGGGGAGCTGTTTTTT
TRBV7-8,NA,TRBJ1-5,TRBD1,CASSLGARRRGQINQPQHF,TGTGCCAGCAGCTTAGGGGCTCGCAGGAGGGGACAGATCAATCAGCCCCAGCATTTT
TRBV18,NA,TRBJ2-1,TRBD1,CASSPGQGTIHEQFF,TGTGCCAGCTCACCGGGACAGGGTACAATCCATGAGCAGTTCTTC
TRBV28,NA,TRBJ2-2,TRBD1,CASTMTGEIGELFF,TGTGCCAGTACGATGACAGGGGAGATCGGGGAGCTGTTTTTT
TRBV21-1,NA,TRBJ2-3,NA,CASPNKGDYFTDTQYF,TGTGCCAGCCCCAATAAGGGCGATTATTTCACAGACACGCAGTATTTT
TRBV5-1,NA,TRBJ2-3,TRBD1,CASSSSGTGPTDTQYF,TGCGCCAGCAGCTCCTCCGGGACAGGGCCCACAGATACGCAGTATTTT
TRBV10-1,NA,TRBJ2-2,NA,CASSDFLMGLAGELFF,TGCGCCAGCAGTGATTTCCTGATGGGGTTAGCCGGGGAGCTGTTTTTT
TRBV28,NA,TRBJ1-5,NA,CASSWGGFDQPQHF,TGTGCCAGCAGTTGGGGGGGTTTCGATCAGCCCCAGCATTTT
TRBV6-5,few,TRBJ2-1,TRBD1,CASSYAQGAAYNEQFF,TGTGCCAGCAGTTACGCACAGGGGGCGGCCTACAATGAGCAGTTCTTC
TRBV19,NA,TRBJ2-1,NA,CASSKLTSRGYNEQFF,TGTGCCAGTAGTAAGTTAACTAGCCGGGGGTACAATGAGCAGTTCTTC
TRBV19,NA,TRBJ2-3,TRBD1,CASSVGTGTDTQYF,TGTGCCAGTAGTGTCGGGACAGGAACAGATACGCAGTATTTT
TRBV28,NA,TRBJ1-6,NA,CASSPGRGGSPLHF,TGTGCCAGCAGTCCCGGAAGGGGAGGGTCACCCCTCCACTTT
TRBV5-4,NA,TRBJ1-1,NA,CASSLFGSNTEAFF,TGTGCCAGCAGCTTGTTCGGGTCGAACACTGAAGCTTTCTTT
TRBV5-6,NA,TRBJ1-6,NA,CASSSLSGSGSSPLHF,TGTGCCAGCAGCTCACTCAGCGGTTCAGGGAGTTCACCCCTCCACTTT
TRBV28,NA,TRBJ2-1,NA,CASSLGTARGEQFF,TGTGCCAGCAGTCTCGGGACGGCGCGTGGGGAGCAGTTCTTC
TRBV19,NA,TRBJ1-2,NA,CASSSLPMSINYGYTF,TGTGCCAGTAGTAGCCTTCCGATGTCCATTAACTATGGCTACACCTTC
TRBV5-1,NA,TRBJ2-7,NA,CASSFRGASYEQYF,TGCGCCAGCAGCTTCCGCGGGGCCTCCTACGAGCAGTACTTC
TRBV4-2,NA,TRBJ2-3,NA,CASSQDGGRADTQYF,TGTGCCAGCAGCCAAGATGGAGGGCGGGCAGATACGCAGTATTTT
TRBV25-1,NA,TRBJ2-1,NA,CASSYNEQFF,TGTGCCAGCTCGTACAATGAGCAGTTCTTC
TRBV19,NA,TRBJ2-1,NA,CASSIAEGEGSYNEQFF,TGTGCCAGTAGTATAGCCGAGGGGGAGGGGTCCTACAATGAGCAGTTCTTC
TRBV10-1,once,TRBJ2-2,NA,CASSAGWSARVPLNTGELFF,TGCGCCAGCAGTGCCGGGTGGAGCGCAAGGGTCCCCCTGAACACCGGGGAGCTGTTTTTT
TRBV7-9,many,TRBJ1-1,NA,CASSFGQEAFF,TGTGCCAGCAGCTTCGGACAGGAAGCTTTCTTT
TRBV25-1,NA,TRBJ1-2,TRBD1,CASSAAPGQGTNYGYTF,TGTGCCAGCAGTGCGGCCCCGGGACAGGGGACCAACTATGGCTACACCTTC
TRBV5-8,NA,TRBJ2-3,NA,CASSKGFSTDTQYF,TGTGCCAGCAGCAAGGGGTTTAGCACAGATACGCAGTATTTT
TRBV4-1,few,TRBJ1-6,NA,CASSHPGRVLHF,TGCGCCAGCAGCCATCCCGGGCGAGTACTCCACTTT
TRBV5-6,NA,TRBJ2-7,NA,CASSSTVATYEQYF,TGTGCCAGCAGCTCCACGGTAGCAACCTACGAGCAGTACTTC
TRBV28,NA,TRBJ2-7,TRBD2,CASSHPGGTYEQYF,TGTGCCAGCAGTCATCCGGGGGGAACCTACGAGCAGTACTTC
TRBV27,NA,TRBJ2-1,NA,CASSPTIGEGAYNEQFF,TGTGCCAGCAGTCCTACGATCGGAGAGGGGGCCTACAATGAGCAGTTCTTC